The 21 T cell receptor beta chains below all came from one sample that was sequenced in a study of blood T cell repertoires in COVID-19. Clones were read by immunoSEQ multiplex PCR, and TCRdb kept only the in-frame ones, dropping some. The sample lists around 180,000 clones; more than 70% were seen once. The sequenced sample consisted of peripheral blood. Source of these receptors: a man aged 35 to 55 with active or convalescent COVID-19.

V gene TRBV4-2 combines with J gene TRBJ1-2; D is uncertain. Germline V gene sequence: CDR1 LGHNA, CDR2 YNFKEQ. CDR3 length: 14 residues. V lost 4 bases and J 1 base, leaving 10 bases between the germline ends. CDR3 protein: CASSLTGSNYGYTF. DNA for the CDR3: TGTGCCAGCAGCCTTACCGGGAGTAACTATGGCTACACCTTC.

The count of this clone is one. V is TRBV7-2 and J is TRBJ1-2; 7 bases are a match to TRBD1. The germline V gene has CDR1 SGHTA and CDR2 FQGNSA. This CDR3 region has 14 residues. Unmatched junction bases numbered 7, after V lost 5 bases and J lost 4 bases. The CDR3 sequence: CASSEPGQSYGYTF. Here the CDR3 DNA reads TGTGCCAGCAGCGAGCCGGGACAGAGCTATGGCTACACCTTC.

This chain links TRBV24-1 with TRBJ1-5; TRBD1 aligns across 8 bases. The germline V gene has CDR1 KGHDR and CDR2 SFDVKD. The CDR3 is 20 amino acids. V shed 1 base and J 7 bases; nucleotides not matched to a gene: 20. The CDR3 loop is CATSDFKGSATPDRAQPQHF. The DNA of the CDR3 is TGTGCCACCAGTGATTTTAAGGGCAGCGCCACCCCGGACAGGGCCCAGCCCCAGCATTTT.

The chain employs TRBV29-1 and TRBJ1-1, with 7 bases matching TRBD1. V was clipped by 5 bases and J by 3 bases; unmatched bases: 6. CDR1 is SQVTM and CDR2 is ANQGSEA in the germline V gene. CDR3 length: 13 amino acids. CDR3 region: CSVSGRGYTEAFF. The CDR3 nucleotides read TGCAGCGTTTCTGGCAGGGGGTACACTGAAGCTTTCTTT.

The DNA for the CDR3 is TGTGCCAGCAGTTTGGAGCCGAACTATGGCTACACCTTC. It yields the protein CASSLEPNYGYTF. The chain joins TRBV27 to TRBJ1-2; no reliable D call. CDR1 and CDR2 (germline): MNHEY, SMNVEV (reference sequence). The CDR3 covers 13 residues. V was cut by 3 bases and J by 2 bases, with 7 bases left in between.

This clone was observed a handful of times. This chain joins TRBV3-1 (or the pseudogene TRBV3-2) and TRBJ1-5, with D tentatively TRBD1 (5 bases). V lost 0 bases, J lost 6 bases, and 12 bases lay in between. The germline gives CDR1 LGHDT, CDR2 YNNKEL (reference sequence). The CDR3 length is 15 residues. The CDR3 reads CASSQEGRRAQPQHF. Here the CDR3 DNA reads TGTGCCAGCAGCCAAGAGGGGCGCAGGGCTCAGCCCCAGCATTTT.

The gene calls are TRBV5-1 and TRBJ1-2, with a weak D call TRBD1 (5 bases). The length of the CDR3 is 14 residues. Looked up from germline, CDR1 is SGHRS and CDR2 is YFSETQ. V lost 5 bases and J lost 6, with 17 bases in between. This CDR3 reads CASSPTAGFDGYTF. The CDR3 region has the DNA TGCGCCAGCAGTCCAACGGCAGGGTTCGATGGCTACACCTTC.

The chain has TRBV6-5 and TRBJ2-2; 7 positions agree with TRBD1. V trimming: 4 bases; J trimming: 8 bases; junction bases outside the gene matches: 4. Germline V lookup: CDR1 MNHEY, CDR2 SVGAGI. This CDR3 contains 13 residues. CDR3 sequence reads: CASSFDRVGELFF. The CDR3 region has the DNA TGTGCCAGCAGTTTCGACAGGGTAGGGGAGCTGTTTTTT.

This sequence joins TRBV19 and TRBJ1-1; no clear D gene. Germline V gene sequence: CDR1 LNHDA, CDR2 SQIVND (reference sequence). Trimming removed 1 base at V and 0 bases at J, with 9 bases between. The CDR3 covers 15 residues. The CDR3 nucleotides read TGTGCCAGTAGTATAGCTCGCGGGTTGAACACTGAAGCTTTCTTT. Protein: CASSIARGLNTEAFF.

The chain joins TRBV7-8 to TRBJ1-2; the match to TRBD1 covers 10 bases. V dropped 0 bases and J dropped 7; count of bases not matched to a gene: 5. The germline gives CDR1 SGHVS, CDR2 FQNEAQ. This CDR3 has 15 amino acids. The CDR3 loop reads CASSLAFGTGVGYTF. The CDR3 DNA reads TGTGCCAGCAGCTTAGCTTTCGGGACAGGGGTTGGCTACACCTTC.

In this sample, this clone turned up once. This chain connects TRBV9 to TRBJ2-6; a possible D gene is TRBD1 (5 bases). Germline V gene data show CDR1 as SGDLS and CDR2 as YYNGEE. V dropped 2 bases and J dropped 0 bases, with 6 bases sitting between them. This CDR3 region has 15 residues. CDR3 amino acids: CASSVQGSGANVLTF. The CDR3 DNA follows: TGTGCCAGCAGCGTTCAGGGCTCTGGGGCCAACGTCCTGACTTTC.

CDR3 in DNA: TGTGCCAGCAGTTACTCGGAGGGCTTCTATGGCTACACCTTC. Protein product: CASSYSEGFYGYTF. The rearrangement uses TRBV6-5 and TRBJ1-2; D is unresolved. The V gene's germline CDR1 is MNHEY and CDR2 SVGAGI. The CDR3 extends over 14 amino acids. Trimming took 0 bases from V and 4 from J, leaving 9 bases between them.

This clone was seen once. CDR3 DNA: TGTGCCAGCAGCTTAGGGTGGGCCCGACAGGGCAACACTGAAGCTTTCTTT. Translation: CASSLGWARQGNTEAFF. The chain combines TRBV7-9 with TRBJ1-1, with TRBD1 matching 7 bases. The CDR3 totals 17 residues. Germline CDR1 SEHNR, CDR2 FQNEAQ (reference sequence). V gave up 1 base and J gave up 2 bases; unmatched junction bases: 10.

The chain recombines TRBV7-2 with TRBJ1-2, with D hard to call. V was clipped by 1 base and J by 4 bases, with 10 bases between them. CDR3 size: 14 residues. Looked up from germline, CDR1 is SGHTA and CDR2 is FQGNSA. CDR3 protein: CASSLEPRVYGYTF. The CDR3 region has the DNA TGTGCCAGCAGCTTAGAGCCTCGGGTCTATGGCTACACCTTC.

This chain uses TRBV5-1 with TRBJ1-6; 7 nucleotides line up with TRBD1. Trimming cost V 4 bases and J 5 bases; bases outside gene matches: 3. The CDR3 has 14 residues. From germline, CDR1 is SGHRS and CDR2 YFSETQ. CDR3 nucleotide sequence: TGCGCCAGCAGCAAGGGACAGCATAATTCACCCCTCCACTTT. Translation gives CASSKGQHNSPLHF.

This chain joins TRBV7-8 and TRBJ1-2; no definite D call. Germline V gene sequence: CDR1 SGHVS, CDR2 FQNEAQ. Trimming shortened V by 1 base and J by 5 bases, and 11 bases separated the two germline ends. There are 14 residues in the CDR3. In nucleotides, the CDR3 is TGTGCCAGCAGCTTAGGGGTCTCGGGGTATGGCTACACCTTC. It specifies CASSLGVSGYGYTF.

This sequence joins TRBV7-2 and TRBJ1-6; D remains unclear. Per the germline V gene, CDR1 is SGHTA and CDR2 is FQGNSA. The ends were cut back, 5 bases at V and 0 bases at J, with 14 bases in the middle. This CDR3 has 17 amino acids. The CDR3 sequence is CASSPRPGNSYNSPLHF. CDR3 sequence (DNA): TGTGCCAGCAGCCCCCGGCCGGGAAACTCCTATAATTCACCCCTCCACTTT.

The chain recombines TRBV6-2 or TRBV6-3 with TRBJ2-7; TRBD2 matches 10 bases. The CDR3 has 13 amino acids. The ends lost 6 bases at V and 10 bases at J; junction bases unmatched: 9. Germline loops: CDR1 MNHEY, CDR2 SVGEGT. CDR3 coding DNA: TGTGCCAGCAGCCGAATCCCTAGCGGGGGACAGTACTTC. Translated, it gives CASSRIPSGGQYF.

The chain recombines TRBV4-1 with TRBJ2-7, with TRBD2 matching over 11 bases. CDR1 is MGHRA and CDR2 is YSYEKL in the germline V gene. Trimming took 0 bases from V and 0 from J; bases not matched to a gene: 10. This CDR3 contains 19 residues. The CDR3 here is CASSQDRTSGGTGSYEQYF. CDR3 in DNA: TGCGCCAGCAGCCAAGATCGAACTAGCGGGGGAACGGGCTCCTACGAGCAGTACTTC.

The chain uses TRBV3-1 (or the pseudogene TRBV3-2) and TRBJ1-6, with a possible D match to TRBD1 (5 bases). This CDR3 comprises 15 residues. Germline assignment: CDR1 LGHDT and CDR2 YNNKEL (reference sequence). V shed 1 base and J shed 6 bases, with 10 bases lying between them. Here the CDR3 DNA reads TGTGCCAGCAGCCAAGGGAGGGGTCCTAATTCACCCCTCCACTTT. It is translated as CASSQGRGPNSPLHF.

The genes are TRBV6-4 and TRBJ2-3, with 9 positions matching TRBD2. The CDR3 is 15 amino acids. Trimming cost V 0 bases and J 6 bases; bases outside gene matches: 4. Germline V gives CDR1 MRHNA, CDR2 SNTAGT. The CDR3 loop is CASSDSGGGADTQYF. The CDR3 nucleotides read TGTGCCAGCAGTGACTCCGGCGGGGGGGCGGATACGCAGTATTTT.